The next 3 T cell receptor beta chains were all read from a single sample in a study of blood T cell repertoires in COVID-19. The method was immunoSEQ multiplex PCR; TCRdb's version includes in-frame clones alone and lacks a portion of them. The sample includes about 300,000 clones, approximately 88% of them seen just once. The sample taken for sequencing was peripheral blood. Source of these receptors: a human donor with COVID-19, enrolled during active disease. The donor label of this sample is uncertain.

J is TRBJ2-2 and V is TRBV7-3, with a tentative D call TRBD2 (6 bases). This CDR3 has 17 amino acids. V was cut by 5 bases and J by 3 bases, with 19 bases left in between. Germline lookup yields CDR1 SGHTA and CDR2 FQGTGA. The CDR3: CASSATGTSIHTGELFF. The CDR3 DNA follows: TGTGCCAGCAGCGCAACGGGCACTAGCATCCACACCGGGGAGCTGTTTTTT.

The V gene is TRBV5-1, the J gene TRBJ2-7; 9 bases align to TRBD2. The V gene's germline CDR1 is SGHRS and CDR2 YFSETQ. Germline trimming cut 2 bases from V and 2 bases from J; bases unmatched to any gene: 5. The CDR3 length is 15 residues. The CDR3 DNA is TGCGCCAGCAGCTTTCATAGCGGGAGTACCTACGAGCAGTACTTC. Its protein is CASSFHSGSTYEQYF.

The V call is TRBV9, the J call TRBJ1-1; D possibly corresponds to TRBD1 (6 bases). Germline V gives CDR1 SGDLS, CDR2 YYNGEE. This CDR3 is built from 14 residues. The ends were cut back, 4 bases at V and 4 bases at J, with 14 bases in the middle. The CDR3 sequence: CASSPGGGLTEAFF. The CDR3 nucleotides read TGTGCCAGCAGCCCTGGGGGGGGCCTCACTGAAGCTTTCTTT. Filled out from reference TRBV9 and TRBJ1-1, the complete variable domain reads DSGVTQTPKHLITATGQRVTLRCSPRSGDLSVYWYQQSLDQGLQFLIQYYNGEERAKGNILERFSAQQFPDLHSELNLSSLELGDSALYFCASSPGGGLTEAFFGQGTRLTVV.